This T cell receptor beta chain was found in a study of shared clonotypes between healthy human individuals. General study findings and limits: Sharing across four donors was highest in naive CD4 (roughly 5%) and lowest in memory CD8 (roughly 0.4%).

As processed by the authors: Sequence data from immunoSEQ were junction-only and lacked quality scores; consequently, filtering differed. Produced via immunoSEQ multiplex PCR; TCRdb's table is partial and in-frame only. The D gene and trimming were derived from the DNA, and the V and J assignments and clone size from that table. This sample has some 2,100,000 clones, with 85% to 95% found just once. Naive CD8 populations comprised CD45RO-negative cells positively selected for CCR7, excluding terminally differentiated effector memory CD45RA+ cells. For this clone: Antigen specificity is unknown.

The CDR3 contains 15 residues. CDR1 and CDR2 (germline): LNHDA, SQIVND (reference sequence). J lost 7 bases, V lost 0 bases, and 7 bases had no gene match. This TCR was sampled from a man aged 18 to 30 in good health. Some clones in this sample may be carry-over from other donors' samples. Source material: naive CD8+ T cells from PBMCs. The V and J genes are TRBV19 and TRBJ2-7; 9 nucleotides match TRBD2. The CDR3 spells CASSIDPSGRREQYF. In nucleotides, the CDR3 is TGTGCCAGTAGTATAGATCCGAGCGGGAGGAGGGAGCAGTACTTC.